The next 6 T cell receptor beta chains were all read from a single sample in a study of vaccination and CD4 T cells after COVID-19 (dated by TCRdb to the early 2020s). The receptor library was made with PCR. The sequencer was an Illumina iSeq 100. At the Johns Hopkins FTIC core, DNA from the cultured CD4+ T cells underwent TCR sequencing with the Oncomine TCR Beta short-read assay. TCRdb trimmed the raw reads at Q25, called clones with MiXCR and kept productive beta chains. Every CDR3 protein is listed once, alongside the most common genes and DNA of its rows. This sample holds around 8,000 distinct CDR3 sequences; approximately 40% were observed only once. The top ten clonotypes cover roughly 14% of the sample. In the paper's terms, the treatment or condition label means: roughly ten-day PBMC culture with coronavirus spike peptide pools or control peptides (ViraFEST assay). CD4+ T cells from unexposed donors were collected before the COVID-19 pandemic (2011-2018).

These receptors have no known antigen. Sequenced material: CD4+ T cells from blood, cultured in vitro. The receptor source for this set is a human donor in good health.

This chain joins TRBV29-1 and TRBJ1-5, with TRBD1 as a possible D gene (6 bases). The CDR3 is 13 amino acids. Germline values: CDR1 SQVTM, CDR2 ANQGSEA. The germline V and J ends were trimmed by 6 bases and 4 bases, with 13 bases remaining between them. The CDR3 DNA is TGCAGCGTCCGATGGGACATAAATCAGCCCCAGCATTTT. Its protein product is CSVRWDINQPQHF. Full variable domain (rest looked up from reference TRBV29-1 and TRBJ1-5): SAVISQKPSRDICQRGTSLTIQCQVDSQVTMMFWYRQQPGQSLTLIATANQGSEATYESGFVIDKFPISRPNLTFSTLTVSNMSPEDSSIYLCSVRWDINQPQHFGDGTRLSIL.

The chain uses TRBV7-9 and TRBJ1-5; D is ambiguous. This CDR3 contains 15 residues. Germline assignment: CDR1 SEHNR and CDR2 FQNEAQ (reference sequence). Trimming left V 1 base short and J 2 bases short, with 9 bases between. The CDR3 DNA follows: TGTGCCAGCAGCTTAGGGGGTTGGGGCAATCAGCCCCAGCATTTT. It codes for CASSLGGWGNQPQHF.

This clonotype was picked up a small number of times. The genes are TRBV6-1 and TRBJ1-2; D perhaps matches TRBD1 (6 bases). Trimming cost V 7 bases and J 2 bases, with 11 bases left between them. Germline values: CDR1 MNHNS, CDR2 SASEGT. The CDR3 is made up of 13 amino acids. The CDR3 DNA reads TGTGCCAGCAACCTAGGACAGAACTATGGCTACACCTTC. It specifies CASNLGQNYGYTF.

In its sample, this clonotype was seen a few times. The chain couples TRBV9 to TRBJ2-2, with D possibly being TRBD2 (5 bases). The CDR3 extends over 13 amino acids. Germline CDR1 and CDR2: SGDLS and YYNGEE. V was trimmed by 1 base and J by 4 bases, leaving 5 bases between them. CDR3 amino acids: CASSVRGTGELFF. CDR3 DNA: TGTGCCAGCAGCGTACGGGGCACCGGGGAGCTGTTTTTT.

In its sample, this clonotype is medium-sized. The chain links TRBV6-2 or TRBV6-3 to TRBJ2-3; maybe TRBD1 (6 bases). This CDR3 contains 13 residues. Trimming took 7 bases from V and 6 from J, leaving 14 bases between them. Germline assignment: CDR1 MNHEY and CDR2 SVGEGT. The CDR3 coding sequence is TGTGCCAGCACTCGTACAGGGTCGGATACGCAGTATTTT. Amino acids: CASTRTGSDTQYF.

This clonotype was counted a few times. The rearrangement links TRBV7-7 to TRBJ2-7; the D gene is possibly TRBD1 (5 bases). The CDR3 spans 13 residues. Trimming took 1 base from V and 2 from J, leaving 6 bases between them. Germline CDR1 and CDR2: SSHAT and FNYEAQ (reference sequence). CDR3 residues: CASSLGRAYEQYF. CDR3 sequence (DNA): TGTGCCAGCAGCTTAGGCAGGGCCTACGAGCAGTACTTC.